These 4 T cell receptor beta chains came from one sample sequenced in a study of cytomegalovirus exposure and HLA in healthy donors. Vbeta (60) and Jbeta (13) primers were used in the PCR. Assay: immunoSEQ multiplex PCR; the TCRdb copy retains only in-frame clones and omits some. The sample lists over 150,000 clones; approximately 80% were seen once. Sample: PBMCs. All receptors come from a woman aged 40 to 50 in good health and CMV-seropositive.

In nucleotides, the CDR3 is TGTGCCAGTACCCACTCTGGGACAGGGGACAATGAGCAGTTCTTC. This translates into CASTHSGTGDNEQFF. The chain carries TRBV19 and TRBJ2-1, with 10 nucleotides matching TRBD1. The CDR3 covers 15 residues. The V and J ends lost 7 bases and 5 bases, in that order; junction bases with no gene match: 8. CDR1 and CDR2 from the germline V gene are LNHDA and SQIVND (reference sequence). The full variable domain, its missing parts supplied by reference TRBV19 and TRBJ2-1, is DGGITQSPKYLFRKEGQNVTLSCEQNLNHDAMYWYRQDPGQGLRLIYYSQIVNDFQKGDIAEGYSVSREKKESFPLTVTSAQKNPTAFYLCASTHSGTGDNEQFFGPGTRLTVL.

This clone was counted only a few times. The V gene is TRBV7-9, the J gene TRBJ1-1, with 7 bases aligning to TRBD1. Trimming cost V 1 base and J 5 bases; bases outside gene matches: 7. The CDR3 contains 15 residues. Germline assignment: CDR1 SEHNR and CDR2 FQNEAQ (reference sequence). The CDR3 protein is CASSLGEGARTEAFF. In DNA, the CDR3 is TGTGCCAGCAGCTTAGGTGAGGGGGCGCGAACTGAAGCTTTCTTT.

V usage is TRBV28 and J usage is TRBJ2-7, with D perhaps matching TRBD1 (8 bases). This CDR3 contains 15 residues. The germline CDR1 and CDR2 sequences are MDHEN and SYDVKM. Trimming removed 4 bases from V and 7 bases from J, with 20 bases in between. The CDR3 coding sequence is TGTGCCAGCAGTTCCGCGGGGGCAGGGGGCCATGAGCAGTACTTC. Translation gives CASSSAGAGGHEQYF.

The CDR3 loop is CASRGQGGNQPQHF. CDR3 nucleotide sequence: TGTGCCAGCAGGGGACAGGGGGGCAATCAGCCCCAGCATTTT. V is TRBV6-5 and J is TRBJ1-5; 11 bases align to TRBD1. There are 14 residues in the CDR3. After removal of 6 bases from V and 2 bases from J, the junction contained 0 bases not matched to a gene. Germline V gene data show CDR1 as MNHEY and CDR2 as SVGAGI.